The clone carrying this TCR beta chain showed up just a few times. Its antigen remains unknown. As for time point: late sampling 161 to 241 days after vaccination in three convalescent patients. This entry belongs to a study of vaccination and CD4 T cells after COVID-19. Study summary: Subjects got two shots of BNT162b2 or mRNA-1273 vaccine. It was a median approximately 92 days after diagnosis, with a range of 35 to 161, that post-COVID samples were drawn. The study's findings and limits: A comparatively limited set of convalescent patients was examined, with no early post-infection timepoints.

Using its own MiXCR run on the PCR reads, TCRdb lists one record per CDR3 protein. The table has 25,000 to 30,000 distinct CDR3 sequences, over 40% seen once; the top ten hold more than 5.5%. V gave up 7 bases and J gave up 1 base; unmatched junction bases: 10. This CDR3 region has 16 residues. Germline V CDR1 and CDR2: KGHDR, SFDVKD. The sample consisted of CD4+ T cells from blood, taken about 7 months after SARS-CoV-2 vaccination. V usage is TRBV24-1 and J usage is TRBJ2-3, with 7 bases fitting TRBD2. This sequence was found in a human donor who had recovered from COVID-19. CDR3 coding DNA: TGTGCCACCAGCCCCTCCTTGGGGGGGGGCACAGATACGCAGTATTTT. Amino acid sequence: CATSPSLGGGTDTQYF.